Presented here are 21 T cell receptor beta chains from one specimen sequenced in a study of cytomegalovirus exposure and HLA in healthy donors. Researchers ran the PCR with 60 Vbeta and 13 Jbeta primers. This table comes from immunoSEQ multiplex PCR, and its TCRdb copy is limited to in-frame clones, with some not included. The table records 130,000 to 150,000 clones, roughly 82% of them present only once. Sequencing input: PBMCs. The receptors were gathered from a man aged 25-40 years in good health and CMV-seropositive.

The CDR3 DNA reads as TGCGCCAGCAGAAACAGGGAGAACACTGAAGCTTTCTTT. Its translation is CASRNRENTEAFF. The chain uses TRBV10-1 and TRBJ1-1; TRBD1 might be the D (6 bases). Trimming removed 6 bases at V and 1 base at J, with 9 bases between. CDR1 and CDR2 (germline): WNHNN, SYGVQD (reference sequence). CDR3 length equals 13 residues.

The CDR3 nucleotides are TGTGCCAGTAGCAGCCCATGGGGCAACTACGAGCAGTACTTC. Amino acids: CASSSPWGNYEQYF. V is TRBV19 and J is TRBJ2-7; D may be TRBD1 (5 bases). V was pared by 6 bases and J by 3 bases, with 15 bases between. There are 14 residues in the CDR3. Germline values: CDR1 LNHDA, CDR2 SQIVND (reference sequence).

This clone was picked up a small number of times. The chain combines TRBV28 with TRBJ2-5; TRBD2 aligns across 8 bases. Losses at the gene ends were 10 bases for V and 6 bases for J; bases not matched to a gene: 7. The CDR3 has 12 residues. Germline CDR1 is MDHEN and CDR2 is SYDVKM. The CDR3 sequence: CATLAGIQTQYF. CDR3 in DNA: TGTGCCACTTTAGCGGGAATACAGACCCAGTACTTC.

CDR3 region: CASSSGTSYEQYF. The CDR3 DNA is TGCGCCAGCAGCTCCGGGACTAGCTACGAGCAGTACTTC. The chain couples TRBV5-1 to TRBJ2-7, with 8 bases identical to TRBD2. The CDR3 is 13 residues long. J gave up 3 bases and V 3 bases, and 2 bases lay outside the gene matches. Germline CDR1 and CDR2: SGHRS and YFSETQ.

V is TRBV6-1 and J is TRBJ2-5; 10 bases fit TRBD1. Trimming took 5 bases from V and 5 from J; bases not matched to a gene: 5. Germline CDR1 MNHNS, CDR2 SASEGT. This CDR3 spans 14 amino acids. The CDR3 protein is CASSRQGAWETQYF. The CDR3 region has the DNA TGTGCCAGCAGTAGACAGGGGGCGTGGGAGACCCAGTACTTC.

CDR3 sequence reads: CASSLLPNSNQPQHF. CDR3 sequence (DNA): TGCGCCAGCAGCTTGCTCCCTAATAGCAATCAGCCCCAGCATTTT. The chain employs TRBV5-1 and TRBJ1-5; D remains ambiguous. Trimming pared 1 base from V and 0 bases from J, leaving 8 bases between. The CDR3 sequence is 15 residues long. Germline V gene sequence: CDR1 SGHRS, CDR2 YFSETQ.

The chain combines TRBV7-8 with TRBJ2-7, with TRBD1 identical over 10 bases. The length of the CDR3 is 16 residues. Germline trimming cut 6 bases from V and 4 bases from J; bases unmatched to any gene: 12. CDR1 is SGHVS and CDR2 is FQNEAQ in the germline V gene. The CDR3 coding sequence is TGTGCCAGCAGGCAGGCCAGGACAGGGGGAAAGTACGAGCAGTACTTC. Its protein is CASRQARTGGKYEQYF.

The chain recombines TRBV7-2 with TRBJ2-7; D is unclear. The CDR3 consists of 13 residues. Trimming cost V 4 bases and J 9 bases, with 16 bases left between them. Germline lookup yields CDR1 SGHTA and CDR2 FQGNSA. CDR3 in amino acids: CASSSVYDTSQYF. Here the CDR3 DNA reads TGTGCCAGCAGCTCGGTATACGATACGTCGCAGTACTTC.

This clone appeared a few times. V gene TRBV6-4 combines with J gene TRBJ2-1; weak D call: TRBD1 (5 bases). CDR1 MRHNA and CDR2 SNTAGT come from the germline V gene. V lost 2 bases and J 9 bases, leaving 14 bases between the germline ends. The CDR3 has 14 amino acids. CDR3 residues: CASSDGQGESEQFF. The CDR3 DNA reads TGTGCCAGCAGTGACGGTCAGGGTGAGAGTGAGCAGTTCTTC.

This chain links TRBV18 with TRBJ1-5; the match to TRBD1 covers 7 bases. The CDR3 consists of 15 residues. V lost 6 bases to trimming and J lost 5 bases; unmatched junction nucleotides: 10. Germline CDR1 and CDR2: KGHSH and LQKENI. CDR3 sequence (DNA): TGTGCCAGCTCTCAGGGAAAGGGGGCTCATCAGCCCCAGCATTTT. Protein product: CASSQGKGAHQPQHF.

The V gene is TRBV30, the J gene TRBJ2-6; no definite D call. Germline CDR1 GTSNPN, CDR2 SVGIG (reference sequence). V was shortened by 5 bases and J by 0 bases, with 2 bases between the two germline ends. This CDR3 spans 12 amino acids. The CDR3: CAWYSGANVLTF. In DNA form, the CDR3 reads TGTGCCTGGTACTCTGGGGCCAACGTCCTGACTTTC.

This sequence joins TRBV5-6 and TRBJ1-1; D possibly corresponds to TRBD1 (6 bases). The V and J ends lost 1 base and 1 base respectively, with 8 bases between them. The CDR3 covers 14 residues. Germline CDR1 SGHDT, CDR2 YYEEEE. DNA for the CDR3: TGTGCCAGCAGCTTGTTCAGGGGGAACACTGAAGCTTTCTTT. Protein sequence: CASSLFRGNTEAFF.

This chain connects TRBV29-1 to TRBJ2-7; no clear D. The CDR3 length is 12 residues. Looked up from germline, CDR1 is SQVTM and CDR2 is ANQGSEA. V was pared by 3 bases and J by 0 bases, with 6 bases between. The CDR3 DNA is TGCAGCGTTGAGACACCCTCCTACGAGCAGTACTTC. This encodes CSVETPSYEQYF.

The genes are TRBV30 and TRBJ2-5; TRBD1 is a possible D gene (5 bases). This CDR3 region has 12 residues. V lost 7 bases and J lost 1, with 10 bases in between. Germline V gene lookup returns CDR1 GTSNPN and CDR2 SVGIG (reference sequence). The CDR3 DNA sequence: TGTGCCTCTGGACAAAGCCAAGAGACCCAGTACTTC. Translated: CASGQSQETQYF. The variable domain in full, completed from reference TRBV30 and TRBJ2-5, reads SQTIHQWPATLVQPVGSPLSLECTVEGTSNPNLYWYRQAAGRGLQLLFYSVGIGQISSEVPQNLSASRPQDRQFILSSKKLLLSDSGFYLCASGQSQETQYFGPGTRLLVL.

The rearrangement uses TRBV5-1 and TRBJ2-7; the D gene is possibly TRBD1 (6 bases). CDR1 SGHRS and CDR2 YFSETQ come from the germline V gene. V was trimmed by 4 bases and J by 3 bases, leaving 8 bases between them. This CDR3 has 12 residues. CDR3 nucleotide sequence: TGCGCCAGCAGCCCGGACAGCTACGAGCAGTACTTC. It specifies CASSPDSYEQYF.

To note about this clone: Within the sample, other DNA sequences also encode this same CDR3. The J gene is TRBJ1-4, the V gene TRBV19, with 7 bases that match TRBD1. V was pared by 6 bases and J by 5 bases, with 15 bases of the junction left unmatched. This CDR3 is built from 17 residues. The germline gives CDR1 LNHDA, CDR2 SQIVND (reference sequence). CDR3 nucleotide sequence: TGTGCCAGTAGCGACAGGGCGGCCGGCCAGGGAAATGAAAAACTGTTTTTT. Its protein is CASSDRAAGQGNEKLFF.

CDR3 residues: CASRPRNQPQHF. CDR3 coding DNA: TGTGCCAGCAGGCCCAGGAATCAGCCCCAGCATTTT. This chain joins TRBV19 and TRBJ1-5; D gene uncertain. Germline CDR1 LNHDA, CDR2 SQIVND (reference sequence). Trimming cost V 9 bases and J 4 bases, with 10 bases left between them. The CDR3 loop spans 12 amino acids.

J is TRBJ2-5 and V is TRBV6-5, with D perhaps matching TRBD1 (5 bases). The J call may be faulty, since TRBJ2-7 better matches the DNA end. Germline V gene data show CDR1 as MNHEY and CDR2 as SVGAGI. The CDR3 sequence is 13 residues long. CDR3 residues: CASRGRAPYEQYF. The CDR3 bases are TGTGCCAGCCGCGGCAGGGCACCCTACGAGCAGTACTTC.

The V and J genes are TRBV2 and TRBJ1-2, with 9 bases identical to TRBD1. The V gene's germline CDR1 is SNHLY and CDR2 FYNNEI. The CDR3 is made up of 12 amino acids. Trimming removed 9 bases from V and 7 bases from J; junction bases left unmatched: 6. The CDR3 region has the DNA TGTGCCAGAAGGACAGGGGAGGTTGGCTACACCTTC. Translated, it gives CARRTGEVGYTF. Drawing the rest from reference TRBV2 and TRBJ1-2, the complete variable domain is EPEVTQTPSHQVTQMGQEVILRCVPISNHLYFYWYRQILGQKVEFLVSFYNNEISEKSEIFDDQFSVERPDGSNFTLKIRSTKLEDSAMYFCARRTGEVGYTFGSGTRLTVV.

V and J are TRBV19 and TRBJ1-5, with a possible D match to TRBD1 (5 bases). V lost 3 bases to trimming and J lost 5 bases, with 11 bases between them. Germline V gene sequence: CDR1 LNHDA, CDR2 SQIVND (reference sequence). CDR3 length: 14 residues. In DNA, the CDR3 is TGTGCCAGTAGTATCTTCAGGGATTATCAGCCCCAGCATTTT. Translation gives CASSIFRDYQPQHF.

This chain uses TRBV15 with TRBJ2-5; a weak D match, TRBD1 (5 bases). The CDR3 has 13 residues. Trimming took off 1 base at V and 5 bases at J, with 8 bases between the two ends. Germline CDR1 is LNHNV and CDR2 is YYDKDF (reference sequence). The CDR3 loop is CATSRATGETQYF. CDR3 in DNA: TGTGCCACCAGCAGAGCTACAGGTGAGACCCAGTACTTC.